Listed here is a single T cell receptor beta chain. These data come from a study of T cell changes during pregnancy in multiple sclerosis. Germline loops: CDR1 MNHEY, CDR2 SMNVEV (reference sequence). Germline trimming cut 0 bases from V and 6 bases from J; bases unmatched to any gene: 6. The CDR3 runs 15 residues. Clones were read by immunoSEQ multiplex PCR, and TCRdb kept only the in-frame ones, dropping some. The sample includes about 40,000 clones, approximately 94% of them seen just once. Sequencing used peripheral blood, obtained in the third trimester of pregnancy. V is TRBV27 and J is TRBJ1-2; TRBD1 matches 8 bases. The sequence derives from a female donor with multiple sclerosis, enrolled in a pregnancy study. The CDR3 DNA follows: TGTGCCAGCAGTTTATCGTACAGGGGGACGGATGGCTACACCTTC. Its protein is CASSLSYRGTDGYTF.